These 32 T cell receptor beta chains were sequenced from one sample in a study of blood T cell repertoires in COVID-19. Method: immunoSEQ multiplex PCR; TCRdb's copy keeps in-frame clones and lacks some. The sample has some 230,000 clones; approximately 83% are singletons. The sequencing sample was made of PBMCs or T cells enriched from blood (not recorded which). Receptors originate from a woman between 40 and 50 years old with acute COVID-19.

The rearrangement uses TRBV7-3 and TRBJ1-1, with a tentative D call TRBD1 (5 bases). Trimming left V 1 base short and J 0 bases short, with 9 bases between. Germline V gene lookup returns CDR1 SGHTA and CDR2 FQGTGA. The CDR3 extends over 15 amino acids. In DNA form, the CDR3 reads TGTGCCAGCAGCTTAAGTCCGGGGGTGAACACTGAAGCTTTCTTT. Protein product: CASSLSPGVNTEAFF.

The chain recombines TRBV19 with TRBJ1-5, with unresolved D. The CDR3 contains 14 residues. Germline lookup yields CDR1 LNHDA and CDR2 SQIVND (reference sequence). Trimming removed 7 bases from V and 2 bases from J, with 12 bases in between. The CDR3 DNA reads as TGTGCCAGTACCCTTATCCAGGGCAATCAGCCCCAGCATTTT. The encoded protein is CASTLIQGNQPQHF.

This chain uses TRBV11-1 with TRBJ1-1; D may be TRBD1 (6 bases). This CDR3 comprises 16 residues. V gave up 6 bases and J gave up 1 base, with 18 bases separating them. In germline, CDR1 is SGHAT, CDR2 FQDESV (reference sequence). CDR3 nucleotides: TGTGCCAGCAGGACCTGGGCAGGGGAGTCGAACACTGAAGCTTTCTTT. This codes for CASRTWAGESNTEAFF.

V is TRBV27 and J is TRBJ2-7, with D tentatively TRBD2 (7 bases). The CDR3 has 15 amino acids. Germline assignment: CDR1 MNHEY and CDR2 SMNVEV (reference sequence). The germline V and J ends were trimmed by 8 bases and 5 bases, with 22 bases remaining between them. CDR3 loop: CASGGGGGSQHEQYF. In nucleotides, the CDR3 is TGTGCCAGCGGCGGCGGGGGCGGGAGTCAGCACGAGCAGTACTTC.

The chain combines TRBV21-1 with TRBJ1-2. TRBV21-1 is a known pseudogene. This CDR3 has 18 amino acids. The CDR3 DNA follows: TGTGCCAGCAGCAAAGCGACTATGTACGGGGGAGCTAACTATGGCTACACCTTC. It translates to CASSKATMYGGANYGYTF.

CDR3 sequence reads: CASSLPGAEAFF. The CDR3 DNA is TGTGCCAGCAGCTTACCAGGGGCCGAAGCTTTCTTT. The chain links TRBV7-3 to TRBJ1-1; possibly TRBD1 for D (6 bases). Germline-derived CDR1 and CDR2 are SGHTA and FQGTGA. The CDR3 consists of 12 residues. V lost 2 bases to trimming and J lost 8 bases, with 9 bases between them. The entire variable domain, with the rest obtained from reference TRBV7-3 and TRBJ1-1, is as follows: GAGVSQTPSNKVTEKGKYVELRCDPISGHTALYWYRQSLGQGPEFLIYFQGTGAADDSGLPNDRFFAVRPEGSVSTLKIQRTERGDSAVYLCASSLPGAEAFFGQGTRLTVV.

The V gene is TRBV6-1, the J gene TRBJ1-5; D not certain. The CDR3 totals 14 residues. Germline assignment: CDR1 MNHNS and CDR2 SASEGT. Between the trimmed V and J ends, which lost 3 bases and 7 bases, there was a span of 13 bases. CDR3 sequence: CASSEGGVRQPQHF. The CDR3 nucleotides are TGTGCCAGCAGTGAGGGAGGAGTTAGGCAGCCCCAGCATTTT.

This chain's CDR3 is CASSMDRVDEQYF. The CDR3 region has the DNA TGCGCCAGCAGCATGGACAGGGTGGACGAGCAGTACTTC. The chain uses TRBV5-1 and TRBJ2-7; 8 bases are shared with TRBD1. Trimming cost V 4 bases and J 5 bases; bases outside gene matches: 5. This CDR3 is built from 13 residues. Germline-derived CDR1 and CDR2 are SGHRS and YFSETQ.

This CDR3 reads CASSLQANTEAFF. In DNA, the CDR3 is TGTGCCAGCAGCCTCCAGGCGAACACTGAAGCTTTCTTT. This chain joins TRBV3-1 (or the pseudogene TRBV3-2) and TRBJ1-1, with unresolved D. This CDR3 spans 13 amino acids. Trimming took off 4 bases at V and 1 base at J, with 7 bases between the two ends. Germline lookup yields CDR1 LGHDT and CDR2 YNNKEL (reference sequence).

As for this clone: At the DNA level, this CDR3 is encoded by other sequences in the same sample as well. V gene TRBV19 combines with J gene TRBJ2-6; TRBD1 might be the D (5 bases). Germline CDR1 LNHDA, CDR2 SQIVND (reference sequence). The CDR3 has 15 residues. Deletions cut 1 base from V and 4 bases from J, with 8 bases between. CDR3 sequence reads: CASSIGRAGANVLTF. For the CDR3, the DNA is TGTGCCAGTAGTATAGGCAGGGCCGGGGCCAACGTCCTGACTTTC.

The chain employs TRBV15 and TRBJ2-1; no clear D. This CDR3 comprises 13 residues. V gave up 4 bases and J gave up 5 bases, with 9 bases separating them. Germline values: CDR1 LNHNV, CDR2 YYDKDF (reference sequence). CDR3: CATSKAINNEQFF. The CDR3 coding sequence is TGTGCCACCAGCAAAGCTATCAACAATGAGCAGTTCTTC.

The chain carries TRBV7-8 and TRBJ2-2, with 7 nucleotides matching TRBD1. Trimming at V came to 4 bases and at J to 4 bases, leaving 9 bases not matched to a gene. The V gene's germline CDR1 is SGHVS and CDR2 FQNEAQ. CDR3 length: 16 amino acids. The CDR3 region has the DNA TGTGCCAGCAGCTCCTCAAGGGGGCAGATCACCGGGGAGCTGTTTTTT. Translated, it gives CASSSSRGQITGELFF.

This sequence joins TRBV2 and TRBJ2-3, with a tentative D call TRBD1 (6 bases). The CDR3 runs to 14 residues. CDR1 is SNHLY, CDR2 FYNNEI, per germline. V lost 7 bases and J 4 bases, leaving 15 bases between the germline ends. CDR3: CASIEGVLPDTQYF. The CDR3 bases are TGTGCCAGCATCGAGGGGGTGCTGCCAGATACGCAGTATTTT.

This clone has just a few counts. The chain uses TRBV9 and TRBJ1-1; 10 bases align to TRBD1. Trimming took 3 bases from V and 3 from J; bases not matched to a gene: 5. Germline values: CDR1 SGDLS, CDR2 YYNGEE. This CDR3 has 15 amino acids. The CDR3 region is CASSAPGQGDTEAFF. The CDR3 DNA sequence: TGTGCCAGCAGCGCGCCCGGACAGGGGGACACTGAAGCTTTCTTT.

This chain uses TRBV28 with TRBJ1-2; D perhaps matches TRBD1 (5 bases). Germline CDR1 reads MDHEN; CDR2 reads SYDVKM. There are 13 residues in the CDR3. V was clipped by 3 bases and J by 4 bases, with 9 bases between them. CDR3 coding DNA: TGTGCCAGCAGTTTCGAACAGGCCTATGGCTACACCTTC. It codes for CASSFEQAYGYTF.

This clone was recorded many times. The chain is built from TRBV6-5 and TRBJ2-2, with unresolved D. Germline values: CDR1 MNHEY, CDR2 SVGAGI. The germline V and J ends were trimmed by 6 bases and 1 base, with 6 bases remaining between them. The CDR3 is 13 residues long. CDR3 loop: CASSRKNTGELFF. The CDR3 nucleotides read TGTGCCAGCAGCAGAAAGAACACCGGGGAGCTGTTTTTT.

The gene calls are TRBV10-3 and TRBJ1-6; TRBD1 aligns across 7 bases. CDR1 ENHRY and CDR2 SYGVKD come from the germline V gene. The CDR3 loop spans 16 amino acids. The V gene end was trimmed by 5 bases and the J gene end by 11 bases; junction bases not matched to a gene: 15. CDR3 in amino acids: CAISPQKQGFEAPLHF. The DNA of the CDR3 is TGTGCCATCAGTCCGCAGAAACAGGGGTTTGAGGCACCCCTCCACTTT.

J is TRBJ2-1 and V is TRBV19; TRBD2 matches 14 bases. Germline CDR1 LNHDA, CDR2 SQIVND (reference sequence). Trimming at V came to 5 bases and at J to 7 bases, leaving 10 bases not matched to a gene. CDR3 length: 17 amino acids. This chain's CDR3 is CASSLNGLAGGMNEQFF. CDR3 DNA sequence: TGTGCCAGTAGTCTAAACGGACTAGCGGGAGGAATGAATGAGCAGTTCTTC.

The rearrangement joins TRBV28 to TRBJ1-6, with D unresolved. The CDR3 is made up of 16 amino acids. V was cut by 5 bases and J by 2 bases, with 13 bases left in between. Per germline, CDR1 MDHEN and CDR2 SYDVKM. The CDR3, as DNA: TGTGCCAGCAGTCCACGGGGAGCAACCTATAATTCACCCCTCCACTTT. The encoded protein is CASSPRGATYNSPLHF.

This chain links TRBV30 with TRBJ2-7; 11 bases fit TRBD2. The CDR3 spans 14 residues. The germline gives CDR1 GTSNPN, CDR2 SVGIG (reference sequence). V lost 3 bases, J lost 7 bases, and 8 bases stayed unmatched. The CDR3 protein is CAWSFTGTSGEQYF. The CDR3 DNA reads TGTGCCTGGAGCTTTACCGGGACTAGCGGAGAGCAGTACTTC.

The chain uses TRBV4-1 and TRBJ1-2; 8 nucleotides align to TRBD1. J lost 4 bases, V lost 3 bases, and 7 bases had no gene match. CDR1 is MGHRA, CDR2 YSYEKL, per germline. CDR3 size: 15 residues. The CDR3 nucleotides read TGCGCCAGCAGCCAGCCCGGGACAGGCGTCTATGGCTACACCTTC. Translation: CASSQPGTGVYGYTF.

The rearrangement joins TRBV2 to TRBJ1-2; the D gene is possibly TRBD1 (6 bases). Germline assignment: CDR1 SNHLY and CDR2 FYNNEI. The CDR3 spans 10 residues. Between the trimmed V and J ends, which lost 8 bases and 5 bases, there was a span of 6 bases. The CDR3 spells CASQGYGYTF. CDR3 coding DNA: TGTGCCAGCCAGGGGTATGGCTACACCTTC.

The rearrangement links TRBV11-2 to TRBJ2-5; tentative D call: TRBD1 (6 bases). Germline CDR1 and CDR2: SGHAT and FQNNGV. CDR3 length equals 11 residues. V shed 3 bases and J shed 13 bases, with 12 bases lying between them. CDR3 DNA sequence: TGTGCCAGCAGCTTCAGGGGCCCTCGGTACTTC. Its translation: CASSFRGPRYF.

The CDR3 sequence is CASSPDRLAAYNEQFF. The DNA for the CDR3 is TGTGCCAGCTCACCCGACCGACTAGCGGCGTACAATGAGCAGTTCTTC. The V call is TRBV18, the J call TRBJ2-1; 9 bases match TRBD2. This CDR3 spans 16 amino acids. The J segment lost 4 bases and the V segment lost 3 bases, leaving 7 bases of the junction unmatched. CDR1 is KGHSH, CDR2 LQKENI, per germline.

The chain combines TRBV23-1 with TRBJ1-6; 10 nucleotides line up with TRBD1. TRBV23-1 is an open reading frame whose function is uncertain. The J segment lost 0 bases and the V segment lost 4 bases, leaving 12 bases of the junction unmatched. The CDR3 extends over 20 amino acids. The CDR3 protein is CASSPTGTGATFSYNSPLHF. The CDR3 region has the DNA TGCGCCAGCAGTCCGACCGGGACAGGGGCTACCTTCTCCTATAATTCACCCCTCCACTTT.

A few counts support this clone. The rearrangement links TRBV3-1 (or the pseudogene TRBV3-2) to TRBJ2-1, with 7 bases matching TRBD1. This CDR3 spans 15 amino acids. Losses at the gene ends were 5 bases for V and 3 bases for J; bases not matched to a gene: 7. CDR1 is LGHDT, CDR2 YNNKEL, per germline (reference sequence). CDR3: CASSSGGGYYNEQFF. The CDR3 DNA reads TGTGCCAGCAGCTCAGGGGGTGGCTACTACAATGAGCAGTTCTTC.

This sequence joins TRBV29-1 and TRBJ1-1; 9 positions match TRBD1. CDR1 and CDR2 (germline): SQVTM, ANQGSEA. The length of the CDR3 is 12 residues. After removal of 6 bases from V and 11 bases from J, the junction contained 10 bases not matched to a gene. The CDR3 region is CSVIQGAEWAFF. The CDR3, as DNA: TGCAGCGTCATACAGGGGGCGGAGTGGGCTTTCTTT.

DNA of the CDR3: TGTGCCAGCAGCTCGTCGACCGACAGGGAAGCCGACTATGGCTACACCTTC. It is translated as CASSSSTDREADYGYTF. The chain links TRBV7-9 to TRBJ1-2; TRBD1 aligns across 7 bases. The CDR3 runs to 17 residues. Germline CDR1 reads SEHNR; CDR2 reads FQNEAQ (reference sequence). Trimming took 4 bases from V and 3 from J; bases not matched to a gene: 14.

This chain links TRBV7-2 with TRBJ2-3; TRBD1 agrees at 7 bases. This CDR3 is built from 15 residues. Germline CDR1 and CDR2: SGHTA and FQGNSA. The J segment lost 4 bases and the V segment lost 4 bases, leaving 8 bases of the junction unmatched. The CDR3 DNA sequence: TGTGCCAGCAGCTCCCGACAGGGTTGGTCAGATACGCAGTATTTT. Its translation: CASSSRQGWSDTQYF.

The chain has TRBV4-3 and TRBJ1-6; D might be TRBD1 (5 bases). The CDR3 totals 14 residues. Deletions cut 3 bases from V and 7 bases from J, with 10 bases between. CDR1 is LGHNA, CDR2 YSLEER, per germline. The CDR3 nucleotides are TGCGCCAGCAGCCAGGTTTACAGGAATTCACCCCTCCACTTT. Residues: CASSQVYRNSPLHF.

J is TRBJ1-2 and V is TRBV5-6; no firm D call. Trimming stripped 4 bases from V and 12 bases from J, with 28 bases between. The V gene's germline CDR1 is SGHDT and CDR2 YYEEEE. The CDR3 spans 16 residues. The CDR3 bases are TGTGCCAGCAGCCCCCAACACTATTCGGAGTATGCTAGGAACACCTTC. Translated: CASSPQHYSEYARNTF. Combining the CDR3 with reference TRBV5-6 and TRBJ1-2 gives the whole variable domain DAGVTQSPTHLIKTRGQQVTLRCSPKSGHDTVSWYQQALGQGPQFIFQYYEEEERQRGNFPDRFSGHQFPNYSSELNVNALLLGDSALYLCASSPQHYSEYARNTFGSGTRLTVV.

The chain couples TRBV19 to TRBJ1-3; unclear D gene. The CDR3 contains 14 residues. Trimming cost V 7 bases and J 0 bases, with 10 bases left between them. Germline assignment: CDR1 LNHDA and CDR2 SQIVND (reference sequence). CDR3 amino acids: CASMETISGNTIYF. DNA of the CDR3: TGTGCCAGTATGGAGACGATCTCTGGAAACACCATATATTTT.